Listed below are T cell receptor beta chains from one sample, sequenced in a study of blood T cell repertoires in COVID-19. The protocol was immunoSEQ multiplex PCR, while the TCRdb copy is restricted to in-frame clones and leaves out a portion. Of a few hundred thousand clones detected, about 91% appear once; the ten largest clones hold around 12%. Input material: peripheral blood. The receptors come from a woman between 50 and 59 years old with COVID-19, enrolled during active disease. Both conserved end residues are part of each CDR3. A D gene is named only where the DNA matches it firmly. Size values are once, few and many counts, or a class for expanded clones, and some rows have none.

>-|TRBV19|few|TRBJ1-1
TGTGCCAGTAGTATCCCCAGGGGCACCATGAACACTGAAGCTTTCTTT
CASSIPRGTMNTEAFF
>-|TRBV18|-|TRBJ1-1
TGTGCCAGCTCACCAGCGGGACGGAACACTGAAGCTTTCTTT
CASSPAGRNTEAFF
>-|TRBV6-1|-|TRBJ1-6
TGTGCCAGCAGTGAGGCGCGGGGGGTGGGTTCACCCCTCCACTTT
CASSEARGVGSPLHF
>-|TRBV7-9|-|TRBJ2-3
TGTGCCAGCAGCTTAGTGGGGGGAGGCACAGATACGCAGTATTTT
CASSLVGGGTDTQYF
>-|TRBV6-1|-|TRBJ2-7
TGTGCCAGCAGTGAAGCACGGCACAGCTCCTACGAGCAGTACTTC
CASSEARHSSYEQYF
>TRBD2|TRBV27|-|TRBJ2-2
TGTGCCACCCAGCGGGGGGGTCGGTTCGGGGAGCTGTTTTTT
CATQRGGRFGELFF
>-|TRBV28|-|TRBJ2-7
TGTGCCAGCCGGTCAATGGACAGCTCCTACGAGCAGTACTTC
CASRSMDSSYEQYF
>-|TRBV2|-|TRBJ1-6
TGTGCCAGCAGTGAGGCGGCGTCTTATAATTCACCCCTCCACTTT
CASSEAASYNSPLHF
>-|TRBV24-1|-|TRBJ2-2
TGTGCCACCCTCAGTAACACCGGGGAGCTGTTTTTT
CATLSNTGELFF
>-|TRBV30|-|TRBJ1-1
TGTGCCTGGAGTGTATGGCAGGGTAACAGGAACACTGAAGCTTTCTTT
CAWSVWQGNRNTEAFF
>TRBD1|TRBV3-1/TRBV3-2|-|TRBJ1-6
TGTGCCAGCAGCCAAGGGACAGGGGGCGAATCACCCCTCCACTTT
CASSQGTGGESPLHF
>-|TRBV6-5|-|TRBJ1-3
TGTGCCAGCAGTTACGAGGCAGTCTCTGGAAACACCATATATTTT
CASSYEAVSGNTIYF